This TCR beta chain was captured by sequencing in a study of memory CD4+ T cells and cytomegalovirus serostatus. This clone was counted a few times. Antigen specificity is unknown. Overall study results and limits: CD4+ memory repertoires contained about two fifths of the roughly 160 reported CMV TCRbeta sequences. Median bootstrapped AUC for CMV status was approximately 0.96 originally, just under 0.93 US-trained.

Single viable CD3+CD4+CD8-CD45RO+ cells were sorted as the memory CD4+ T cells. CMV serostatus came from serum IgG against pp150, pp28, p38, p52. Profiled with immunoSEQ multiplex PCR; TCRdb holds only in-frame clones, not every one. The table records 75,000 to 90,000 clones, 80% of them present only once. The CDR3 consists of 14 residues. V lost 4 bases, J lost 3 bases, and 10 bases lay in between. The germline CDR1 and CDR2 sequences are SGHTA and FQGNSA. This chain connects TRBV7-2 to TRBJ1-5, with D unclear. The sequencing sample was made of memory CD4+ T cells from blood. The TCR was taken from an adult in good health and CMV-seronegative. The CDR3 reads CASSSHIVNQPQHF. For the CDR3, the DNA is TGTGCCAGCAGCTCACACATCGTCAATCAGCCCCAGCATTTT.